Listed below are T cell receptor beta chains from one sample, sequenced in a study of identical twins. One entry per CDR3 protein results from TCRdb running MiXCR on the 5' RACE reads. The sample shows some 500,000 distinct CDR3 sequences, under 25% of them seen only once. The sample also formed part of further work on T cells expressing NK-cell markers.

Sequencing was performed on CD4+ T cells sorted from blood. Receptors originate from a woman between 18 and 29 years old in good health. The CDR3 runs from the conserved cysteine through the conserved F or W. The D gene is left open where the match is weak. Where a row states a size, it is once, few, many or the class of an expanded clone; other rows omit it.

clone size: .
J gene: TRBJ2-1
V gene: TRBV20-1
D gene: TRBD2
CDR3 protein: CSARDRQRGGNEQFF
CDR3 DNA: TGCAGTGCTAGAGATCGCCAGCGGGGTGGGAATGAGCAGTTCTTC

clone size: .
J gene: TRBJ1-6
V gene: TRBV28
D gene: .
CDR3 protein: CASRISGLWSPLHF
CDR3 DNA: TGTGCCAGCAGGATTTCAGGGTTATGGTCACCCCTCCACTTT

clone size: few
J gene: TRBJ1-1
V gene: TRBV6-6
D gene: .
CDR3 protein: CASSLDTRTEAFF
CDR3 DNA: TGTGCCAGCAGTTTGGATACGAGGACTGAAGCTTTCTTT

clone size: few
J gene: TRBJ1-1
V gene: TRBV3-1
D gene: .
CDR3 protein: CASSQSGGLGEAFF
CDR3 DNA: TGTGCCAGCAGCCAGTCTGGGGGCCTTGGTGAAGCTTTCTTT

clone size: few
J gene: TRBJ2-1
V gene: TRBV11-2
D gene: TRBD2
CDR3 protein: CASSFRLAGTSNEQFF
CDR3 DNA: TGTGCCAGCAGTTTCAGACTAGCGGGGACCTCCAATGAGCAGTTCTTC

clone size: few
J gene: TRBJ1-2
V gene: TRBV14
D gene: .
CDR3 protein: CASNGTFGGYTF
CDR3 DNA: TGTGCCAGCAATGGGACATTCGGCGGCTACACCTTC

clone size: .
J gene: TRBJ2-5
V gene: TRBV7-7
D gene: TRBD1
CDR3 protein: CASSPDRAKTQYF
CDR3 DNA: TGTGCCAGCAGCCCCGACAGGGCGAAGACCCAGTACTTC

clone size: few
J gene: TRBJ1-4
V gene: TRBV20-1
D gene: .
CDR3 protein: CSAPGRGNEKLFF
CDR3 DNA: TGCAGTGCCCCTGGACGGGGGAATGAAAAACTGTTTTTT

clone size: many
J gene: TRBJ2-3
V gene: TRBV9
D gene: .
CDR3 protein: CASSVDLTDTQYF
CDR3 DNA: TGTGCCAGCAGCGTAGATTTGACAGATACGCAGTATTTT

clone size: few
J gene: TRBJ2-1
V gene: TRBV20-1
D gene: .
CDR3 protein: CSAKRVEGYNEQFF
CDR3 DNA: TGCAGTGCGAAGCGGGTAGAGGGCTACAATGAGCAGTTCTTC

clone size: few
J gene: TRBJ2-2
V gene: TRBV6-1
D gene: TRBD1
CDR3 protein: CASRPGQGPTGELFF
CDR3 DNA: TGTGCCAGCAGACCGGGACAGGGACCCACCGGGGAGCTGTTTTTT

clone size: .
J gene: TRBJ2-1
V gene: TRBV10-1
D gene: .
CDR3 protein: CASSTGTPYNEQFF
CDR3 DNA: TGCGCCAGCAGTACCGGGACACCCTACAATGAGCAGTTCTTC

clone size: .
J gene: TRBJ2-2
V gene: TRBV5-4
D gene: TRBD2
CDR3 protein: CASSGLVPNTGELFF
CDR3 DNA: TGTGCCAGCAGCGGACTAGTTCCGAACACCGGGGAGCTGTTTTTT

clone size: .
J gene: TRBJ2-7
V gene: TRBV12-3/TRBV12-4
D gene: .
CDR3 protein: CAISFLSTSSGIPYEQYF
CDR3 DNA: TGTGCCATCAGTTTCTTATCGACCTCATCGGGCATTCCCTACGAGCAGTACTTC

clone size: .
J gene: TRBJ2-3
V gene: TRBV12-3/TRBV12-4
D gene: TRBD2
CDR3 protein: CASRKLAGDSTDTQYF
CDR3 DNA: TGTGCCAGCAGGAAACTAGCGGGGGACTCCACAGATACGCAGTATTTT

clone size: .
J gene: TRBJ2-1
V gene: TRBV12-3/TRBV12-4
D gene: TRBD1
CDR3 protein: CASSRWDSPQVQFF
CDR3 DNA: TGTGCCAGCAGTCGCTGGGACAGCCCCCAAGTGCAGTTCTTC

clone size: few
J gene: TRBJ2-5
V gene: TRBV6-5
D gene: TRBD2
CDR3 protein: CASSYSRLAGGKTQYF
CDR3 DNA: TGTGCCAGCAGTTACTCGAGACTAGCGGGGGGAAAGACCCAGTACTTC

clone size: .
J gene: TRBJ2-7
V gene: TRBV10-3
D gene: .
CDR3 protein: CAISEGKGEQYF
CDR3 DNA: TGTGCCATCAGTGAGGGCAAAGGCGAGCAGTACTTC

clone size: .
J gene: TRBJ2-7
V gene: TRBV6-1
D gene: TRBD2
CDR3 protein: CASSRDGTSGGYEQYF
CDR3 DNA: TGTGCCAGCAGCCGCGACGGGACTAGCGGTGGCTACGAGCAGTACTTC

clone size: many
J gene: TRBJ1-1
V gene: TRBV12-3/TRBV12-4
D gene: .
CDR3 protein: CASSGETTEAFF
CDR3 DNA: TGTGCCAGCAGCGGAGAGACCACTGAAGCTTTCTTT

clone size: .
J gene: TRBJ2-5
V gene: TRBV5-1
D gene: TRBD2
CDR3 protein: CASSLDLSGGGEETQYF
CDR3 DNA: TGCGCCAGCAGCTTGGACCTTAGCGGGGGCGGAGAAGAGACCCAGTACTTC

clone size: few
J gene: TRBJ2-5
V gene: TRBV5-1
D gene: .
CDR3 protein: CASSKLPAGRETQYF
CDR3 DNA: TGCGCCAGCTCCAAACTGCCGGCGGGACGGGAGACCCAGTACTTC

clone size: few
J gene: TRBJ1-3
V gene: TRBV7-9
D gene: TRBD1
CDR3 protein: CASSLQGASGNTIYF
CDR3 DNA: TGTGCCAGCAGCTTACAGGGGGCCTCTGGAAACACCATATATTTT

clone size: few
J gene: TRBJ1-5
V gene: TRBV6-6
D gene: .
CDR3 protein: CASSYGDQPQHF
CDR3 DNA: TGTGCCAGCAGTTACGGAGATCAGCCCCAGCATTTT

clone size: many
J gene: TRBJ2-3
V gene: TRBV24-1
D gene: .
CDR3 protein: CATSDSGGGGLTDTQYF
CDR3 DNA: TGTGCCACCAGTGATTCGGGGGGCGGGGGCCTCACAGATACGCAGTATTTT

clone size: .
J gene: TRBJ2-7
V gene: TRBV9
D gene: TRBD1
CDR3 protein: CASSVRGQEDYEQYF
CDR3 DNA: TGTGCCAGCAGCGTAAGGGGACAGGAGGACTACGAGCAGTACTTC

clone size: .
J gene: TRBJ2-7
V gene: TRBV12-3/TRBV12-4
D gene: .
CDR3 protein: CASSLRGWGYEQYF
CDR3 DNA: TGTGCCAGCAGTTTACGAGGGTGGGGCTACGAGCAGTACTTC

clone size: .
J gene: TRBJ2-1
V gene: TRBV20-1
D gene: TRBD2
CDR3 protein: CSARGLAGGDNEQFF
CDR3 DNA: TGCAGTGCTAGGGGACTAGCGGGGGGAGACAATGAGCAGTTCTTC